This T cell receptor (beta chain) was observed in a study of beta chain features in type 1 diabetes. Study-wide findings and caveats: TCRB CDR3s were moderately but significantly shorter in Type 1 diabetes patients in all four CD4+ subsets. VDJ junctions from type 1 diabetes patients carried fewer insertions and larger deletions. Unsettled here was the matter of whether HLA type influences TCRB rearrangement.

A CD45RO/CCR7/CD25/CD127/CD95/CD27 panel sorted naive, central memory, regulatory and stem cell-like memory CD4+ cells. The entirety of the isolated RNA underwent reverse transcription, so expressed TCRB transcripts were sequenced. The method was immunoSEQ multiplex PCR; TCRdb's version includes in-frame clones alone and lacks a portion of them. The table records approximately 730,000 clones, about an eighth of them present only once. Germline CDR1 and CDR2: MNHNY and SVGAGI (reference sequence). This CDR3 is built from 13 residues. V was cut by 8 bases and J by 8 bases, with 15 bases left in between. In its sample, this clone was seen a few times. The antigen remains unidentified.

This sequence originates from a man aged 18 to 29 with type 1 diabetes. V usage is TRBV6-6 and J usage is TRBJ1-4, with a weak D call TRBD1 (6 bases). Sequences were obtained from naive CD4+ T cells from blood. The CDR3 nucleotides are TGTGCCAGCTCAGACAGGACGAGCGAAAAACTGTTTTTT. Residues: CASSDRTSEKLFF.